This T cell receptor beta chain was identified during a study of blood T cell repertoires in COVID-19. About the research overall: In each case, the material was cDNA or gDNA derived from T cells, B-cell-depleted T cells, or PBMCs.

Trimming removed 6 bases from V and 3 bases from J; junction bases left unmatched: 5. Germline CDR1 is MRHNA and CDR2 is SNTAGT. CDR3 length: 14 amino acids. Per the original methods: The authors estimated nucleated cell counts from reference gene primer amplification. Clones were sequenced by immunoSEQ multiplex PCR, and TCRdb holds only the in-frame ones, with some missing. Clone size and the V and J calls come from that table; the DNA yielded D and trimming. This sample has just over 300,000 clones, with approximately 84% found just once. The age range of participants was 18 to 89 years, with residence in roughly 25 US areas. Membership in each cohort depended on participant-reported clinical history.

Sequencing was done on a sample of PBMCs or T cells enriched from blood (not recorded which). The rearrangement links TRBV6-4 to TRBJ2-3; 8 bases are a match to TRBD1. The sequence derives from a man aged 25-45 years who had recovered from COVID-19. CDR3 coding DNA: TGTGCCAGCAGCCGACAGGGGAGTACAGATACGCAGTATTTT. As protein: CASSRQGSTDTQYF.